A single sample is the source of the 19 T cell receptor beta chains below, sequenced in a study of T-cell reconstitution after alpha-beta-depleted transplantation in children. The authors prepared the TCRbeta library with unique molecular identifiers. TCRdb called the PCR reads again in MiXCR, with one record for every CDR3 protein. The data hold around 700,000 distinct CDR3 sequences, with about an eighth observed a single time. The sample here was PBMCs, taken before TCRalphabeta/CD19-depleted stem cell transplant. These receptors were obtained from a girl aged 2 to 10 with congenital amegakaryocytic thrombocytopenia, due to receive a stem cell transplant.

This clonotype was seen more than once but under ten times. This rearrangement joins TRBV5-5 to TRBJ2-2; TRBD2 matches 13 bases. Trimming cost V 4 bases and J 4 bases; bases outside gene matches: 7. This CDR3 is built from 17 residues. Germline V gene lookup returns CDR1 SGHKS and CDR2 YYEKEE (reference sequence). This CDR3 is CASSTGLAGPITGELFF. The CDR3 bases are TGTGCCAGCAGCACGGGACTAGCGGGACCGATCACCGGGGAGCTGTTTTTT.

This clonotype came up many times. This sequence joins TRBV5-5 and TRBJ2-3; D unclear. The germline CDR1 and CDR2 sequences are SGHKS and YYEKEE (reference sequence). Trimming removed 0 bases at V and 4 bases at J, with 9 bases between. This CDR3 spans 14 amino acids. CDR3 nucleotide sequence: TGTGCCAGCAGCTTGGTGTCGATTCCAGATACGCAGTATTTT. Its translation is CASSLVSIPDTQYF.

This chain joins TRBV6-1 and TRBJ1-5; 10 bases agree with TRBD1. After removal of 2 bases from V and 7 bases from J, the junction contained 8 bases not matched to a gene. Germline V CDR1 and CDR2: MNHNS, SASEGT. This CDR3 has 16 residues. The DNA of the CDR3 is TGTGCCAGCAGTGAATTTCTGGGACAGGGGTGGCAGCCCCAGCATTTT. Translating gives CASSEFLGQGWQPQHF.

This clonotype was detected ten times or more. This chain uses TRBV29-1 with TRBJ1-2; D gene unclear. CDR3 length equals 12 residues. Looked up from germline, CDR1 is SQVTM and CDR2 is ANQGSEA. The V and J ends lost 4 bases and 4 bases respectively, with 10 bases between them. The chain's CDR3 is CSVVGETYGYTF. In DNA form, the CDR3 reads TGCAGCGTTGTTGGGGAGACCTATGGCTACACCTTC. The full variable domain, in which reference TRBV29-1 and TRBJ1-2 provide the parts outside the CDR3, is SAVISQKPSRDICQRGTSLTIQCQVDSQVTMMFWYRQQPGQSLTLIATANQGSEATYESGFVIDKFPISRPNLTFSTLTVSNMSPEDSSIYLCSVVGETYGYTFGSGTRLTVV.

The gene calls are TRBV6-2 or TRBV6-3 and TRBJ2-7; D ambiguous. CDR1 is MNHEY, CDR2 SVGEGT, per germline. V lost 0 bases to trimming and J lost 5 bases, with 11 bases between them. The CDR3 totals 14 residues. The CDR3 DNA is TGTGCCAGCAGTTACTCAAAGGGCCGGAACGAGCAGTACTTC. The encoded protein is CASSYSKGRNEQYF.

The V call is TRBV19, the J call TRBJ1-5, with D possibly matching TRBD1 (5 bases). Trimming took off 3 bases at V and 3 bases at J, with 12 bases between the two ends. The V gene's germline CDR1 is LNHDA and CDR2 SQIVND (reference sequence). The CDR3 spans 15 residues. The CDR3 bases are TGTGCCAGTAGTATCTTGGGGGGTAACAATCAGCCCCAGCATTTT. Translated, it gives CASSILGGNNQPQHF.

This clonotype has only a few counts. The CDR3: CASSLPPYGYTF. The CDR3 DNA is TGTGCCAGCAGTCTCCCCCCATATGGCTACACCTTC. This chain links TRBV28 with TRBJ1-2; D is unclear. This CDR3 region has 12 residues. V shed 5 bases and J shed 5 bases, with 9 bases lying between them. Germline V gene data show CDR1 as MDHEN and CDR2 as SYDVKM.

This clonotype has ten or more counts. The chain uses TRBV5-1 and TRBJ2-6; D uncertain. This CDR3 spans 15 amino acids. Germline CDR1 and CDR2: SGHRS and YFSETQ. The V end was cut by 4 bases, the J end by 0 bases, with 8 bases between. The chain's CDR3 is CASSPRVSGANVLTF. CDR3 in DNA: TGCGCCAGCAGCCCACGGGTCTCTGGGGCCAACGTCCTGACTTTC.

This clonotype was detected only once. This CDR3 reads CASSLGLLRTDTQYF. The CDR3 nucleotides read TGTGCCAGCAGCTTAGGCCTACTACGCACAGATACGCAGTATTTT. The chain uses TRBV7-6 and TRBJ2-3; D uncertain. Germline CDR1 SGHVS, CDR2 FNYEAQ. Trimming pared 1 base from V and 1 base from J, leaving 9 bases between. This CDR3 has 15 residues. Variable domain in full (rest from reference TRBV7-6 and TRBJ2-3): GAGVSQSPRYKVTKRGQDVALRCDPISGHVSLYWYRQALGQGPEFLTYFNYEAQQDKSGLPNDRFSAERPEGSISTLTIQRTEQRDSAMYRCASSLGLLRTDTQYFGPGTRLTVL.

This clonotype was seen a few times. V is TRBV3-1 and J is TRBJ2-2; 12 nucleotides align to TRBD2. Germline trimming cut 5 bases from V and 5 bases from J; bases unmatched to any gene: 6. The CDR3 has 16 amino acids. Germline CDR1 LGHDT, CDR2 YNNKEL (reference sequence). DNA of the CDR3: TGTGCCAGCAGCGACCGGACTAGCGGGATTACCGGGGAGCTGTTTTTT. Translating it yields CASSDRTSGITGELFF.

This clonotype was counted ten times or more. This chain uses TRBV12-3 or TRBV12-4 with TRBJ2-1, with no clear D. The CDR3 consists of 14 residues. V dropped 2 bases and J dropped 0 bases, with 5 bases sitting between them. The CDR3 reads CASSLQYSYNEQFF. In DNA, the CDR3 is TGTGCCAGCAGTTTACAGTACTCCTACAATGAGCAGTTCTTC.

In its sample, this clonotype was seen a few times. V usage is TRBV10-3 and J usage is TRBJ2-2; D is possibly TRBD1 or TRBD2 (6 bases each). The CDR3 consists of 15 residues. Germline V CDR1 and CDR2: ENHRY, SYGVKD. V was trimmed by 6 bases and J by 3 bases, leaving 14 bases between them. The chain's CDR3 is CAISPRGDDTGELFF. CDR3 coding DNA: TGTGCCATCAGCCCGAGGGGGGACGACACCGGGGAGCTGTTTTTT.

The CDR3 loop is CASSWPSGANEQFF. CDR3 nucleotide sequence: TGTGCCAGCAGCTGGCCTAGCGGGGCGAATGAGCAGTTCTTC. This chain joins TRBV7-2 and TRBJ2-1; 9 bases match TRBD2. J lost 7 bases, V lost 4 bases, and 5 bases had no gene match. This CDR3 comprises 14 residues. CDR1 and CDR2 (germline): SGHTA, FQGNSA.

With regard to this clonotype: A much larger clone differs from this one at a single base, so this may be a read error. The rearrangement uses TRBV10-3 and TRBJ1-1; possible D gene TRBD1, 5 bases. Looked up from germline, CDR1 is ENHRY and CDR2 is SYGVKD. The CDR3 is 17 amino acids. Trimming pared 6 bases from V and 4 bases from J, leaving 24 bases between. This CDR3 is CAISATDKHKVGTEAFF. CDR3 in DNA: TGTGCCATCAGCGCGACAGATAAGCATAAGGTCGGCACTGAAGCTTTCTTT.

With regard to this clonotype: A much larger clone lies one base from this, so it may be a read error. The V call is TRBV5-1, the J call TRBJ2-7; possibly TRBD1 for D (5 bases). CDR3 length: 14 amino acids. Germline-derived CDR1 and CDR2 are SGHRS and YFSETQ. CDR3 DNA: TGCGCCAGCGGCTTGGATCAGGGTGGCTACGAGCAGTACTTC. This encodes CASGLDQGGYEQYF.

There are many counts of this clonotype. This chain connects TRBV5-1 to TRBJ2-7; TRBD1 aligns across 9 bases. The germline V gene encodes CDR1 SGHRS and CDR2 YFSETQ. The ends lost 0 bases at V and 5 bases at J; junction bases unmatched: 6. This CDR3 region has 15 residues. DNA for the CDR3: TGCGCCAGCAGCTTGGCGGGACAGGGTAATCACGAGCAGTACTTC. Encoded protein: CASSLAGQGNHEQYF.

This clonotype appeared many times. J is TRBJ1-1 and V is TRBV12-3 or TRBV12-4; D remains ambiguous. Trimming left V 5 bases short and J 1 base short, with 11 bases between. The CDR3 covers 14 residues. This chain's CDR3 is CASSISLGNTEAFF. CDR3 bases: TGTGCCAGCAGTATATCGTTGGGGAACACTGAAGCTTTCTTT.

Regarding this clonotype: Possible read error: a much larger clone is one base away. This chain joins TRBV5-1 and TRBJ1-3; D unresolved. There are 15 residues in the CDR3. CDR1 is SGHRS, CDR2 YFSETQ, per germline. Trimming left V 2 bases short and J 5 bases short, with 14 bases between. The CDR3 nucleotides are TGCGCCAGCAGCTTCCTCGGAGATGGCAGAAACACCATATATTTT. Amino acids: CASSFLGDGRNTIYF.

This clonotype was observed at least ten times. The CDR3 DNA sequence: TGTGCCAGCAGACTCAGCGGGAGGGCCCTCACAGATACGCAGTATTTT. Translated, it gives CASRLSGRALTDTQYF. The chain carries TRBV12-3 or TRBV12-4 and TRBJ2-3, with TRBD2 matching 10 bases. The CDR3 sequence is 16 residues long. V was clipped by 6 bases and J by 2 bases; unmatched bases: 8.